The next 26 T cell receptor beta chains were all read from a single sample in a study of human T cells and chemical hapten exposure. MiXCR, run by TCRdb on the RACE reads, gives a single entry per CDR3 protein. In the table there are some 400,000 distinct CDR3 sequences, about 4.4% of which are singletons. The sample's time point: patch test 1, 2 weeks after DPC sensitization. Treatment reported: therapeutic diphenylcyclopropenone sensitization with weekly scalp DPC. Sequencing was performed on whole blood, taken in connection with sensitization to the hapten diphenylcyclopropenone (DPC). These receptors were obtained from a woman aged 50 to 60 with alopecia areata. Some clones in this sample may be carry-over from other donors' samples.

This clonotype was counted a few times. The chain joins TRBV7-8 to TRBJ1-5, with TRBD1 identical over 7 bases. V lost 6 bases to trimming and J lost 6 bases; unmatched junction nucleotides: 11. In germline, CDR1 is SGHVS, CDR2 FQNEAQ. CDR3 length: 15 residues. The CDR3, as DNA: TGTGCCAGCAGTTTAAGGACAGGATGGGGTCAGCCCCAGCATTTT. Translating gives CASSLRTGWGQPQHF.

This clonotype was observed a handful of times. The chain links TRBV6-1 to TRBJ1-1; no definite D call. CDR1 and CDR2 (germline): MNHNS, SASEGT. Trimming took off 6 bases at V and 1 base at J, with 15 bases between the two ends. The CDR3 covers 15 residues. The CDR3 sequence: CASSLRFQPNTEAFF. The CDR3 DNA is TGTGCCAGCAGCCTCAGATTTCAACCGAACACTGAAGCTTTCTTT.

This clonotype appeared many times. V usage is TRBV23-1 and J usage is TRBJ1-1; D may be TRBD1 (5 bases). TRBV23-1 carries the ORF label, with uncertain function. This CDR3 contains 14 residues. Trimming left V 4 bases short and J 1 base short, with 10 bases between. Here the CDR3 reads CASSPRQSNTEAFF. CDR3 nucleotides: TGCGCCAGCAGTCCCAGACAGTCGAACACTGAAGCTTTCTTT.

This clonotype was counted a few times. The CDR3 region is CARSLAAGVYTEAFF. CDR3 coding DNA: TGTGCCAGAAGCTTGGCCGCAGGGGTATACACTGAAGCTTTCTTT. V usage is TRBV5-3 and J usage is TRBJ1-1, with D possibly TRBD1 on 6 matching bases. TRBV5-3 is identified as an open reading frame with a role that is uncertain. CDR3 length: 15 residues. Deletions cut 0 bases from V and 3 bases from J, with 12 bases between.

This clonotype was counted at least ten times. The V call is TRBV7-2, the J call TRBJ1-4, with D hard to call. Germline CDR1 and CDR2: SGHTA and FQGNSA. This CDR3 has 15 amino acids. Trimming removed 2 bases at V and 5 bases at J, with 12 bases between. The CDR3 protein is CASSLTGARNEKLFF. DNA for the CDR3: TGTGCCAGCAGCTTAACCGGTGCGCGGAATGAAAAACTGTTTTTT.

This clonotype was picked up many times. This sequence joins TRBV7-2 and TRBJ1-2; possibly TRBD1 for D (6 bases). V lost 2 bases, J lost 7 bases, and 20 bases lay in between. Germline CDR1 and CDR2: SGHTA and FQGNSA. The CDR3 is made up of 16 amino acids. The CDR3 loop is CASSLPRHRGLSGYTF. CDR3 DNA: TGTGCCAGCAGCTTACCCCGACATCGGGGGCTGTCTGGCTACACCTTC. Drawing the rest from reference TRBV7-2 and TRBJ1-2, the complete variable domain is GAGVSQSPSNKVTEKGKDVELRCDPISGHTALYWYRQSLGQGLEFLIYFQGNSAPDKSGLPSDRFSAERTGGSVSTLTIQRTQQEDSAVYLCASSLPRHRGLSGYTFGSGTRLTVV.

This clonotype was found a few times. CDR3 nucleotide sequence: TGCGCCAGCAGCCCATCCGTATGGGCCACGGACTATGGCTACACCTTC. The encoded protein is CASSPSVWATDYGYTF. The rearrangement uses TRBV4-3 and TRBJ1-2, with D uncertain. V was clipped by 4 bases and J by 3 bases, with 18 bases between them. Germline V lookup: CDR1 LGHNA, CDR2 YSLEER. The CDR3 loop spans 16 amino acids.

J is TRBJ2-1 and V is TRBV15; 12 bases are shared with TRBD2. CDR3 length: 18 residues. Germline CDR1 is LNHNV and CDR2 is YYDKDF (reference sequence). Trimming removed 3 bases from V and 1 base from J; junction bases left unmatched: 7. The CDR3 DNA follows: TGTGCCACCAGCAGCCCGACTAGCGGGAGCCTATCCTACAATGAGCAGTTCTTC. As protein: CATSSPTSGSLSYNEQFF.

The rearrangement links TRBV5-6 to TRBJ2-7; D gene ambiguous. Germline V gene lookup returns CDR1 SGHDT and CDR2 YYEEEE. V was trimmed by 1 base and J by 5 bases, leaving 16 bases between them. This CDR3 has 15 residues. CDR3 DNA sequence: TGTGCCAGCAGCTTGTTCCCCCAGGTTGCGAACGAGCAGTACTTC. It translates to CASSLFPQVANEQYF. The whole variable domain, remainder taken from reference TRBV5-6 and TRBJ2-7, is DAGVTQSPTHLIKTRGQQVTLRCSPKSGHDTVSWYQQALGQGPQFIFQYYEEEERQRGNFPDRFSGHQFPNYSSELNVNALLLGDSALYLCASSLFPQVANEQYFGPGTRLTVT.

This clonotype was found many times. This chain joins TRBV29-1 and TRBJ1-2; D uncertain. Trimming removed 3 bases at V and 3 bases at J, with 32 bases between. This CDR3 is 20 amino acids long. Germline V gene sequence: CDR1 SQVTM, CDR2 ANQGSEA. CDR3 sequence: CSVETRVYDGPSMDYYGYTF. The CDR3 DNA reads as TGCAGCGTTGAGACAAGGGTCTACGATGGCCCCAGCATGGACTACTATGGCTACACCTTC.

This clonotype was seen only a few times. This rearrangement joins TRBV10-3 to TRBJ2-1, with TRBD2 matching over 14 bases. This CDR3 has 18 residues. Germline CDR1 ENHRY, CDR2 SYGVKD. Germline trimming cut 8 bases from V and 3 bases from J; bases unmatched to any gene: 12. This chain's CDR3 is CAICPGTSGRGFYNEQFF. Written as DNA, the CDR3 is TGTGCCATCTGTCCCGGGACTAGCGGGAGAGGTTTCTACAATGAGCAGTTCTTC.

This clonotype was picked up many times. The chain links TRBV20-1 to TRBJ1-3; D is ambiguous. The CDR3 has 13 residues. CDR1 and CDR2 from the germline V gene are DFQATT and SNEGSKA (reference sequence). DNA of the CDR3: TGCAGCGTCGTCGGCCGCTCTGGAAACACCATATATTTT. Protein sequence: CSVVGRSGNTIYF.

Ten or more counts support this clonotype. The J gene is TRBJ1-5, the V gene TRBV15, with D possibly TRBD1 on 6 matching bases. This CDR3 has 15 amino acids. Trimming cost V 1 base and J 5 bases, with 12 bases left between them. CDR1 and CDR2 from the germline V gene are LNHNV and YYDKDF (reference sequence). The CDR3 is CATSRGTGYDQPQHF. The CDR3 bases are TGTGCCACCAGCAGAGGAACAGGGTACGATCAGCCCCAGCATTTT.

There are many counts of this clonotype. This rearrangement joins TRBV28 to TRBJ1-2, with 7 bases aligning to TRBD1. CDR3 length equals 15 residues. Germline V CDR1 and CDR2: MDHEN, SYDVKM. V was clipped by 7 bases and J by 0 bases; unmatched bases: 8. This CDR3 reads CASIKLDRSNYGYTF. CDR3 nucleotides: TGTGCCAGCATAAAACTGGACAGGTCTAACTATGGCTACACCTTC.

This clonotype has more than one count but fewer than ten. V and J are TRBV18 and TRBJ1-5; D gene uncertain. Per the germline V gene, CDR1 is KGHSH and CDR2 is LQKENI. V was pared by 10 bases and J by 2 bases, with 9 bases between. The CDR3 covers 12 residues. CDR3 region: CATQSGNQPQHF. The CDR3 region has the DNA TGTGCCACCCAATCGGGCAATCAGCCCCAGCATTTT. The full variable domain, in which reference TRBV18 and TRBJ1-5 provide the parts outside the CDR3, is NAGVMQNPRHLVRRRGQEARLRCSPMKGHSHVYWYRQLPEEGLKFMVYLQKENIIDESGMPKERFSAEFPKEGPSILRIQQVVRGDSAAYFCATQSGNQPQHFGDGTRLSIL.

This clonotype came up many times. This rearrangement joins TRBV28 to TRBJ1-2; 12 nucleotides align to TRBD1. Germline V gives CDR1 MDHEN, CDR2 SYDVKM. The CDR3 consists of 15 residues. The V gene end was trimmed by 6 bases and the J gene end by 8 bases; junction bases not matched to a gene: 10. The CDR3 coding sequence is TGTGCCAGCAGAATAGGGGGACAGGGGGCTTTCGGCTACACCTTC. Encoded protein: CASRIGGQGAFGYTF.

This clonotype was observed many times. The chain recombines TRBV7-2 with TRBJ2-7; a possible D gene is TRBD2 (5 bases). V lost 7 bases and J 0 bases, leaving 13 bases between the germline ends. The germline gives CDR1 SGHTA, CDR2 FQGNSA. This CDR3 comprises 14 residues. The CDR3: CASTPVAPSYEQYF. The DNA for the CDR3 is TGTGCCAGCACCCCGGTAGCGCCCTCCTACGAGCAGTACTTC.

The genes are TRBV7-2 and TRBJ2-6; TRBD1 might be the D (6 bases). The V and J ends lost 4 bases and 2 bases respectively, with 9 bases between them. The CDR3 consists of 15 residues. Germline V lookup: CDR1 SGHTA, CDR2 FQGNSA. The CDR3 here is CASSSSGAGANVLTF. Written as DNA, the CDR3 is TGTGCCAGCAGCTCCTCAGGGGCTGGGGCCAACGTCCTGACTTTC.

Many counts were recorded for this clonotype. The V and J genes are TRBV20-1 and TRBJ1-1, with 7 bases aligning to TRBD1. From germline, CDR1 is DFQATT and CDR2 SNEGSKA (reference sequence). The CDR3 sequence is 14 residues long. With V trimmed by 5 bases and J by 0 bases, 6 bases remained unmatched. CDR3 in amino acids: CSAVPQGVNTEAFF. CDR3 nucleotide sequence: TGCAGTGCTGTTCCTCAGGGGGTGAACACTGAAGCTTTCTTT.

This clonotype was observed a handful of times. The chain recombines TRBV5-1 with TRBJ2-3; D call uncertain. This CDR3 comprises 15 residues. V lost 3 bases to trimming and J lost 3 bases, with 14 bases between them. Germline CDR1 is SGHRS and CDR2 is YFSETQ. The CDR3 nucleotides are TGCGCCAGCAGCTCCCGCCGAGCTTCGACAGATACGCAGTATTTT. Encoded protein: CASSSRRASTDTQYF. Drawing the rest from reference TRBV5-1 and TRBJ2-3, the complete variable domain is KAGVTQTPRYLIKTRGQQVTLSCSPISGHRSVSWYQQTPGQGLQFLFEYFSETQRNKGNFPGRFSGRQFSNSRSEMNVSTLELGDSALYLCASSSRRASTDTQYFGPGTRLTVL.

Many counts were recorded for this clonotype. V and J are TRBV6-1 and TRBJ2-5; D gene unclear. The length of the CDR3 is 12 residues. Trimming removed 5 bases from V and 1 base from J, with 5 bases in between. Germline CDR1 reads MNHNS; CDR2 reads SASEGT. DNA for the CDR3: TGTGCCAGCAGTCCTATCCAAGAGACCCAGTACTTC. This translates into CASSPIQETQYF.

This clonotype was seen ten or more times. This sequence joins TRBV3-1 and TRBJ2-3; D perhaps matches TRBD2 (5 bases). The germline V gene has CDR1 LGHDT and CDR2 YNNKEL (reference sequence). There are 14 residues in the CDR3. The V end lost 1 base, the J end lost 3 bases, and 8 bases lay between the germline ends. The CDR3 DNA sequence: TGTGCCAGCAGCCAAGGTCGGGGTACAGATACGCAGTATTTT. Protein product: CASSQGRGTDTQYF.

This clonotype was seen ten or more times. The genes are TRBV10-3 and TRBJ1-2; unclear D gene. Trimming shortened V by 2 bases and J by 5 bases, and 6 bases separated the two germline ends. CDR1 and CDR2 (germline): ENHRY, SYGVKD. This CDR3 has 12 residues. Here the CDR3 reads CAISEVLYGYTF. The CDR3, as DNA: TGTGCCATCAGTGAGGTGCTATATGGCTACACCTTC.

This clonotype was counted ten times or more. The rearrangement joins TRBV18 to TRBJ2-7, with 12 bases lining up with TRBD2. This CDR3 spans 16 amino acids. The J segment lost 2 bases and the V segment lost 3 bases, leaving 5 bases of the junction unmatched. Germline V gene lookup returns CDR1 KGHSH and CDR2 LQKENI. The CDR3 DNA reads TGTGCCAGCTCACCCCCGGGACTAGCGGGTACCTACGAGCAGTACTTC. Translation: CASSPPGLAGTYEQYF.

This clonotype was detected many times. The chain links TRBV6-4 to TRBJ1-5, with a tentative D call TRBD1 (6 bases). In germline, CDR1 is MRHNA, CDR2 SNTAGT. V was trimmed by 6 bases and J by 3 bases, leaving 18 bases between them. The CDR3 has 16 residues. The CDR3 sequence is CASSDLMDSYNQPQHF. CDR3 DNA: TGTGCCAGCAGCGACCTAATGGACAGCTACAATCAGCCCCAGCATTTT.

In its sample, this clonotype was seen many times. V gene TRBV6-5 combines with J gene TRBJ2-7; 7 nucleotides agree with TRBD1. The ends lost 7 bases at V and 1 base at J; junction bases unmatched: 7. The germline CDR1 and CDR2 sequences are MNHEY and SVGAGI. The CDR3 has 14 residues. CDR3 sequence reads: CASTPSGQSYEQYF. The CDR3 nucleotides read TGTGCCAGCACCCCCTCGGGACAGTCCTACGAGCAGTACTTC.